This entry is about one T cell receptor (beta chain). Its antigen remains unidentified. The germline V and J ends were trimmed by 6 bases and 0 bases, with 15 bases remaining between them. In germline, CDR1 is DFQATT, CDR2 SNEGSKA (reference sequence). The CDR3 has 16 amino acids. The data were taken from a study of CD8 T cells in Susac syndrome. Whole-study findings and limits: The authors acknowledged that the study's TCR sequencing and HLA analysis involved relatively few individuals.

cDNA came from approximately 0.5 to 1 ug RNA primed by random hexamers. In TCRdb, the immunoSEQ multiplex PCR reads were re-called with MiXCR into one record per CDR3 protein. The data show tens of thousands of distinct CDR3 sequences, roughly 93% seen once. Negative isolation yielded CD8+ and CD4+ T cells; FACS enriched TEMRA cells. The V call is TRBV20-1, the J call TRBJ2-6; D possibly matches TRBD1 or TRBD2 (5 bases each). The TCR comes from a human donor with Susac syndrome. Sample: CD4+ T cells from PBMCs. The DNA of the CDR3 is TGCAGTGCGGAACCGGGACCCAGCTCTGGGGCCAACGTCCTGACTTTC. Amino acid sequence: CSAEPGPSSGANVLTF.